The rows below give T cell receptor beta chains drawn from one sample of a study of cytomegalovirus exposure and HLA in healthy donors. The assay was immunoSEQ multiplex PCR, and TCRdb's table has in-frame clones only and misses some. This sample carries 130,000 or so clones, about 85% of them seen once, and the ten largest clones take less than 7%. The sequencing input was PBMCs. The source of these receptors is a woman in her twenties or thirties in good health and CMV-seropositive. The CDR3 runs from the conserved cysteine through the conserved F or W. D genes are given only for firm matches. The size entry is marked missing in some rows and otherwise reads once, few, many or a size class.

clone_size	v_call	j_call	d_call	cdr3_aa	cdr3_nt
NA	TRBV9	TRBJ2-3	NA	CASSVAGSVDTQYF	TGTGCCAGCAGCGTAGCCGGGAGTGTTGATACGCAGTATTTT
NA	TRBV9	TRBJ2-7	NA	CASSATSQGYEQYF	TGTGCCAGCAGCGCCACTTCGCAGGGCTACGAGCAGTACTTC
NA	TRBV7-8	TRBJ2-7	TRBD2	CASSRGGAGGQYF	TGTGCCAGCAGCCGCGGGGGGGCCGGCGGGCAGTACTTC
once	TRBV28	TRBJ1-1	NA	CASKGPTEAFF	TGTGCCAGCAAGGGGCCCACTGAAGCTTTCTTT
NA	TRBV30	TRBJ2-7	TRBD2	CAWSVLAGLREQYF	TGTGCCTGGAGTGTATTAGCGGGGCTCCGCGAGCAGTACTTC
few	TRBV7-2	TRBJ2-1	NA	CASSTQDNEQFF	TGTGCCAGCAGCACCCAGGACAATGAGCAGTTCTTC
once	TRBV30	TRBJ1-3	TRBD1	CAYIHRGSGNTIYF	TGTGCCTATATTCACAGGGGCTCTGGAAACACCATATATTTT
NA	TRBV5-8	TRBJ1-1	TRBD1	CASSQQGGGTEAFF	TGTGCCAGCAGCCAACAGGGGGGCGGCACTGAAGCTTTCTTT
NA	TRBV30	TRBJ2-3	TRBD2	CAWSRLAGATDTQYF	TGTGCCTGGAGCCGACTAGCGGGGGCCACAGATACGCAGTATTTT
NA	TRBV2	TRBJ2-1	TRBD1	CASSLGQGVGEQFF	TGTGCCAGCAGTTTGGGACAGGGTGTTGGTGAGCAGTTCTTC
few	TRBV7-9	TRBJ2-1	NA	CASSLGRLGRGEQFF	TGTGCCAGCAGCTTAGGAAGACTCGGTCGGGGTGAGCAGTTCTTC
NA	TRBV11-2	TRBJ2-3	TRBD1	CASSLTRDRGADTQYF	TGTGCCAGCAGCCTCACCAGGGACAGGGGGGCAGATACGCAGTATTTT
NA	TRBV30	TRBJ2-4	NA	CAWSVGGAYPIF	TGTGCCTGGAGTGTAGGTGGGGCCTACCCCATCTTC
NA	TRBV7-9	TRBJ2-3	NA	CSSSLLGGSTDTQYF	TGTTCCAGCAGCTTACTAGGGGGAAGCACAGATACGCAGTATTTT
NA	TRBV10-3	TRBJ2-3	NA	CAISEAFRTGTDTQYF	TGTGCCATCAGTGAGGCGTTCAGAACAGGGACGGATACGCAGTATTTT
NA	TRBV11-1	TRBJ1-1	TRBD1	CASSPPGTGMAGEAFF	TGTGCCAGCAGCCCCCCCGGGACAGGGATGGCCGGCGAAGCTTTCTTT
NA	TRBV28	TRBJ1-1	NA	CASRIQGRTEAFF	TGTGCCAGCAGGATACAGGGCCGGACTGAAGCTTTCTTT
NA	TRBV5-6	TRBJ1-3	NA	CASSLRGLSGNTIYF	TGTGCCAGCAGCTTGAGGGGCCTCTCTGGAAACACCATATATTTT
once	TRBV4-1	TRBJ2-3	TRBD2	CASSQGSGRWTDTQYF	TGCGCCAGCAGCCAAGGTAGCGGGAGGTGGACAGATACGCAGTATTTT
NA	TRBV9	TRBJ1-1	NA	CASSPAGQGRNVEAFF	TGTGCCAGCAGCCCAGCCGGCCAGGGGCGTAATGTTGAAGCTTTCTTT
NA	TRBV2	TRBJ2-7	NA	CASSFPGSYEQYF	TGTGCCAGCAGCTTCCCGGGGTCCTACGAGCAGTACTTC
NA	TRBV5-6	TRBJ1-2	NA	CASSLATTYGYTF	TGTGCCAGCAGCTTGGCAACAACCTATGGCTACACCTTC
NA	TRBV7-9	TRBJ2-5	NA	CSSSLHEGRETQYF	TGTTCCAGCAGCTTACACGAGGGAAGAGAGACCCAGTACTTC
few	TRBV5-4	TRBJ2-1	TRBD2	CASSVRAGVDNEQFF	TGTGCCAGCAGCGTTCGAGCGGGGGTAGACAATGAGCAGTTCTTC
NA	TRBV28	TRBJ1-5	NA	CASAWAASNQPQHF	TGTGCCAGTGCCTGGGCAGCTAGCAATCAGCCCCAGCATTTT
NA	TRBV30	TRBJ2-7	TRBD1	CAWSAGTGGTYEQYF	TGTGCCTGGAGTGCCGGGACAGGGGGGACCTACGAGCAGTACTTC
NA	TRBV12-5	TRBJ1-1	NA	CASGFWPWEGDTEAFF	TGTGCTAGTGGTTTCTGGCCTTGGGAGGGGGACACTGAAGCTTTCTTT
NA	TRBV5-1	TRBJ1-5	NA	CASSLWGEVNQPQHF	TGCGCCAGCAGCTTGTGGGGAGAGGTCAATCAGCCCCAGCATTTT
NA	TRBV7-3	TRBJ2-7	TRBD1	CASSSDRVEQYF	TGTGCCAGCAGCTCCGACAGGGTCGAACAGTACTTC
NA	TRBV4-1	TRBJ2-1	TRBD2	CASSQDLSRGDNEQFF	TGCGCCAGCAGCCAAGATCTTTCGCGGGGGGACAATGAGCAGTTCTTC
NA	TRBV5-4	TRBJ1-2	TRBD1	CASSCRDRGSTF	TGTGCCAGCAGCTGCCGGGACAGGGGAAGTACCTTC
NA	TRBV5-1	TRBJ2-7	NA	CASSQGLPGVYEQYF	TGCGCCAGCAGCCAGGGACTTCCCGGGGTCTACGAGCAGTACTTC
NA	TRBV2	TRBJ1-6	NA	CASSELVSGVLHF	TGTGCCAGCAGTGAATTAGTATCAGGGGTCCTCCACTTT
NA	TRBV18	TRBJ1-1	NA	CASSNTKNTEAFF	TGTGCCAGCTCCAACACTAAGAACACTGAAGCTTTCTTT
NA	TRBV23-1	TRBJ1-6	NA	CASSQSSGGKNSPLHF	TGCGCCAGCAGTCAAAGTTCCGGGGGGAAGAATTCACCCCTCCACTTT
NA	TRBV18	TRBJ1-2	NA	CASSPLAGADYGYTF	TGTGCCAGCTCACCACTAGCGGGGGCTGACTATGGCTACACCTTC
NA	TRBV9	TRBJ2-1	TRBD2	CASSVRGGTSYVNEQFF	TGTGCCAGCAGCGTAAGGGGTGGGACTAGCTATGTCAATGAGCAGTTCTTC
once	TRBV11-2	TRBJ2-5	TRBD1	CASSSGTGRETQYF	TGTGCCAGCAGCTCCGGGACAGGGAGAGAGACCCAGTACTTC
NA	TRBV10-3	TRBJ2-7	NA	CAISEPLGSGDEQYF	TGTGCCATCAGTGAGCCTCTCGGGTCCGGCGACGAGCAGTACTTC
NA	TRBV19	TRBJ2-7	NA	CASSAGVGASYEQYF	TGTGCCAGTAGCGCCGGTGTAGGGGCCTCCTACGAGCAGTACTTC
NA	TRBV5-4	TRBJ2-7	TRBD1	CASSLGAGQGVIEQYF	TGTGCCAGCAGCTTGGGGGCCGGACAGGGGGTTATAGAGCAGTACTTC
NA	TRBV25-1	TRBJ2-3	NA	CASSDLDRGTDTQYF	TGTGCCAGCAGTGACCTGGACAGAGGCACAGATACGCAGTATTTT
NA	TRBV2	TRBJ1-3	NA	CASSVEGAGNTIYF	TGTGCCAGCAGTGTGGAAGGGGCTGGAAACACCATATATTTT
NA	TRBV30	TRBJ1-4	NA	CAWGGGGKLFF	TGTGCCTGGGGGGGAGGGGGAAAACTGTTTTTT
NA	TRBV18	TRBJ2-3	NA	CASSPTTLQETQYF	TGTGCCAGCTCACCTACCACACTACAAGAGACGCAGTATTTT
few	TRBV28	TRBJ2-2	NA	CASAGAGAIANTGELFF	TGTGCCAGCGCCGGGGCGGGGGCTATCGCGAACACCGGGGAGCTGTTTTTT
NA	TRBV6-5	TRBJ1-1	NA	CASSPPSQGAFF	TGTGCCAGCAGCCCTCCGAGCCAGGGAGCTTTCTTT